This T cell receptor beta chain was documented in a study of shared clonotypes between healthy human individuals. As regards this clone: Its antigen is not known.

The assay was immunoSEQ multiplex PCR, and TCRdb's table has in-frame clones only and misses some. This table holds about 2.1 million clones, 85% to 95% found once. Only CD45RO-negative cells positively selected for CCR7 counted as naive CD8 cells, so terminally differentiated effector memory CD45RA+ cells were excluded. J gave up 4 bases and V 5 bases, and 8 bases lay outside the gene matches. There are 15 residues in the CDR3. The germline gives CDR1 MDHEN, CDR2 SYDVKM. Overall study results and limits: Between several donors, naive CD4 clonotypes were shared at a level of roughly 5.5%.

The sequenced material came from naive CD8+ T cells from PBMCs. This receptor was taken from a young man in good health. Some clones in this sample may be carry-over from other donors' samples. The rearrangement links TRBV28 to TRBJ2-7; 10 bases are shared with TRBD2. The DNA for the CDR3 is TGTGCCAGCAGTCCATCCCTAGCGGGAGAATACGAGCAGTACTTC. Amino acid sequence: CASSPSLAGEYEQYF.